The 3 T cell receptor beta chains below come from one sample, sequenced in a study of T-cell memory formation after mild COVID-19. TCRdb independently ran MiXCR on the 5' RACE reads; one entry per CDR3 protein. The sample lists some 130,000 distinct CDR3 sequences; approximately 16% were seen once. Sequencing used PBMCs or a T cell subset sorted from them (not recorded which). The source is an adult woman who had mild COVID-19 (a few samples of this study predate the infection). Cell type and time point are not known.

This clonotype has only a few counts. The CDR3 spells CASRPVPGLLYEQYF. CDR3 DNA sequence: TGTGCCAGCAGACCGGTACCGGGACTCCTCTACGAGCAGTACTTC. The chain uses TRBV7-3 and TRBJ2-7; possible D gene TRBD2, 6 bases. CDR3 length: 15 amino acids. Per germline, CDR1 SGHTA and CDR2 FQGTGA. V shed 6 bases and J shed 3 bases, with 18 bases lying between them.

This clonotype was counted only a few times. The rearrangement links TRBV24-1 to TRBJ1-1, with 8 bases aligning to TRBD1. CDR3 size: 15 residues. Trimming at V came to 5 bases and at J to 4 bases, leaving 8 bases not matched to a gene. Germline CDR1 KGHDR, CDR2 SFDVKD. The CDR3: CATSGIGQGATEAFF. The DNA of the CDR3 is TGTGCCACCAGTGGGATTGGGCAGGGGGCCACTGAAGCTTTCTTT.

This clonotype was counted a few times. The V gene is TRBV7-9, the J gene TRBJ2-7, with 7 bases identical to TRBD2. The trim removed 2 bases at V and 1 base at J, leaving 8 bases unmatched. This CDR3 region has 16 residues. Germline CDR1 SEHNR, CDR2 FQNEAQ (reference sequence). CDR3 sequence: CASSLQRGGRSYEQYF. The CDR3 nucleotides read TGTGCCAGCAGCTTACAGCGGGGAGGTCGGTCCTACGAGCAGTACTTC.